Following are 2 T cell receptor beta chains from one sample sequenced in a study of beta chain features in type 1 diabetes. Isolated RNA was reverse transcribed in full, so expressed TCRB transcripts were sequenced. Clones were sequenced by immunoSEQ multiplex PCR, and TCRdb holds only the in-frame ones, with some missing. This table has roughly 330,000 clones, 9.5% to 12% appearing once. Sequencing was carried out using naive CD4+ T cells from blood. The receptors come from a woman aged 25 to 39 in good health.

The CDR3 bases are TGTGCCAGCAGCGCAACCGGGACAGGGAACACTGAAGCTTTCTTT. This codes for CASSATGTGNTEAFF. The chain joins TRBV9 to TRBJ1-1; 8 nucleotides align to TRBD1. The CDR3 loop spans 15 amino acids. V was clipped by 3 bases and J by 1 base; unmatched bases: 5. Germline CDR1 and CDR2: SGDLS and YYNGEE. Together with reference TRBV9 and TRBJ1-1, the CDR3 gives the full variable domain: DSGVTQTPKHLITATGQRVTLRCSPRSGDLSVYWYQQSLDQGLQFLIQYYNGEERAKGNILERFSAQQFPDLHSELNLSSLELGDSALYFCASSATGTGNTEAFFGQGTRLTVV.

The chain uses TRBV20-1 and TRBJ2-1; the match to TRBD2 covers 7 bases. The J segment lost 10 bases and the V segment lost 6 bases, leaving 6 bases of the junction unmatched. The germline V gene encodes CDR1 DFQATT and CDR2 SNEGSKA (reference sequence). The CDR3 runs to 11 residues. Here the CDR3 reads CSAARLAEQFF. CDR3 nucleotide sequence: TGCAGTGCCGCACGACTAGCCGAGCAGTTCTTC.